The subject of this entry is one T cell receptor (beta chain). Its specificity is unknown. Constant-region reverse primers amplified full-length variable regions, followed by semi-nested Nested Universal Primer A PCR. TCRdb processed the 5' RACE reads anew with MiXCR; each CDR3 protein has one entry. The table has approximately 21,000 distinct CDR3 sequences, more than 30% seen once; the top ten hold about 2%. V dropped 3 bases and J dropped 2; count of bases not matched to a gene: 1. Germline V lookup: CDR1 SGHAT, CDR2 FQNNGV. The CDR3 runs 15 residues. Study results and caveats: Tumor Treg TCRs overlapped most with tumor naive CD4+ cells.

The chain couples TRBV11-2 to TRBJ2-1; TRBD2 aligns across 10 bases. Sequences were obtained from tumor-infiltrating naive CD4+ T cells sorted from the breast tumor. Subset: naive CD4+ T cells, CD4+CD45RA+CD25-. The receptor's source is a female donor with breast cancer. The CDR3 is CASSLSGRAYNEQFF. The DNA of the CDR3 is TGTGCCAGCAGCTTGAGCGGGAGGGCCTACAATGAGCAGTTCTTC.